This T cell receptor beta chain appears in the sequencing data of a study of T cell responses to AZD1222 COVID-19 vaccine. Germline V gene lookup returns CDR1 SEHNR and CDR2 FQNEAQ (reference sequence). The CDR3 sequence is 15 residues long. V dropped 2 bases and J dropped 4 bases, with 11 bases sitting between them. To note about this clone: Its antigen is unidentified.

Here immunoSEQ multiplex PCR was the method, and the copy in TCRdb shows in-frame clones only, minus some. Seen here are around 150,000 clones, over 90% observed once, and the top ten hold about 2.5%. The study's findings and limits: Repertoires were obtained solely post-peak T cell response.

This chain connects TRBV7-9 to TRBJ2-2; D gene uncertain. This specimen was peripheral blood, taken on day 0 of AZD1222 vaccination. The clonotype was recovered from an adult in good health. The CDR3 bases are TGTGCCAGCAGCTTAATGGCGTTGACCACCGGGGAGCTGTTTTTT. Amino acids: CASSLMALTTGELFF. Drawing the rest from reference TRBV7-9 and TRBJ2-2, the complete variable domain is DTGVSQNPRHKITKRGQNVTFRCDPISEHNRLYWYRQTLGQGPEFLTYFQNEAQLEKSRLLSDRFSAERPKGSFSTLEIQRTEQGDSAMYLCASSLMALTTGELFFGEGSRLTVL.